What follows are 8 T cell receptor beta chains derived from one specimen sequenced in a study of immune cell composition in non-small cell lung cancer. Normal lung was taken at the farthest possible site, at least 3 cm from tumour. Produced via immunoSEQ multiplex PCR; TCRdb's table is partial and in-frame only. The sample lists some 6,600 clones; over 75% were seen once. The sample comprised non-adjacent lung tissue. The receptors stem from a human donor with non-small cell lung cancer.

V and J are TRBV4-1 and TRBJ2-2; 7 bases are shared with TRBD1. V was clipped by 4 bases and J by 0 bases; unmatched bases: 2. This CDR3 contains 15 residues. Germline loops: CDR1 MGHRA, CDR2 YSYEKL. As DNA, the CDR3 is TGCGCCAGCAGCCTCGGGACAGCGAACACCGGGGAGCTGTTTTTT. The encoded protein is CASSLGTANTGELFF.

The rearrangement links TRBV4-1 to TRBJ2-4, with D perhaps TRBD1 (6 bases). The CDR3 has 17 amino acids. Germline assignment: CDR1 MGHRA and CDR2 YSYEKL. The V end was cut by 1 base, the J end by 7 bases, with 20 bases between. The CDR3 bases are TGCGCCAGCAGCCAAGCCCGACAGGATACTAAATGGAACATTCAGTACTTC. It is translated as CASSQARQDTKWNIQYF.

V gene TRBV10-1 combines with J gene TRBJ1-4, with 11 bases lining up with TRBD1. The CDR3 is made up of 17 amino acids. Germline V gene lookup returns CDR1 WNHNN and CDR2 SYGVQD (reference sequence). J gave up 3 bases and V 7 bases, and 10 bases lay outside the gene matches. The CDR3 region has the DNA TGCGCCAGCAAGTTGGACAGGGGGCGCGCGGCTAATGAAAAACTGTTTTTT. Its protein is CASKLDRGRAANEKLFF.

V gene TRBV5-4 combines with J gene TRBJ1-4; D is uncertain. CDR1 is SGHNT, CDR2 YYREEE, per germline (reference sequence). Trimming left V 4 bases short and J 5 bases short, with 9 bases between. The CDR3 runs 13 residues. The CDR3 sequence is CASSRAGNEKLFF. Here the CDR3 DNA reads TGTGCCAGCAGCCGAGCGGGGAATGAAAAACTGTTTTTT.

The V and J genes are TRBV7-8 and TRBJ1-1; no reliable D call. CDR3 length: 15 residues. V gave up 1 base and J gave up 1 base, with 10 bases separating them. CDR1 is SGHVS, CDR2 FQNEAQ, per germline. The CDR3 protein is CASSLGLGPNTEAFF. The CDR3 coding sequence is TGTGCCAGCAGCTTAGGGTTGGGCCCGAACACTGAAGCTTTCTTT.

This clone was seen only once. This rearrangement joins TRBV18 to TRBJ2-2; 10 nucleotides match TRBD2. The trim removed 6 bases at V and 0 bases at J, leaving 10 bases unmatched. This CDR3 comprises 18 residues. Looked up from germline, CDR1 is KGHSH and CDR2 is LQKENI. As DNA, the CDR3 is TGTGCCAGCTCTTCGTCCATAGCGGGGGGATCGAACACCGGGGAGCTGTTTTTT. Its protein product is CASSSSIAGGSNTGELFF.

The chain carries TRBV7-2 and TRBJ2-7; TRBD1 agrees at 9 bases. V lost 5 bases and J lost 0; bases outside the gene matches: 14. The CDR3 loop spans 18 amino acids. Germline V gene lookup returns CDR1 SGHTA and CDR2 FQGNSA. In nucleotides, the CDR3 is TGTGCCAGCAGCAAGACAGGGGGGACCTTTTCATACTCCTACGAGCAGTACTTC. This sequence encodes CASSKTGGTFSYSYEQYF.

In its sample, this clone is medium-sized. The chain uses TRBV6-5 and TRBJ1-2, with D perhaps matching TRBD1 (5 bases). Germline-derived CDR1 and CDR2 are MNHEY and SVGAGI. This CDR3 is 15 amino acids long. The ends were cut back, 2 bases at V and 6 bases at J, with 16 bases in the middle. The CDR3 spells CASSYSQGVSDGYTF. The CDR3 DNA reads TGTGCCAGCAGTTACAGCCAAGGGGTTTCGGATGGCTACACCTTC.